This T cell receptor beta chain was sequenced for a study of shared clonotypes between healthy human individuals. CD45RO-negative, CCR7-positively selected cells formed the naive CD8 fraction, excluding terminally differentiated effector memory CD45RA+ cells. The donors were adults (healthy and HIV-negative) with no recent acute infections or vaccinations. From germline, CDR1 is LGHNA and CDR2 YNFKEQ. The CDR3 loop spans 18 amino acids. Deletions cut 0 bases from V and 1 base from J, with 16 bases between. Repertoires were generated with immunoSEQ multiplex PCR, while TCRdb's copy carries only in-frame clones and drops some. This repertoire shows around 620,000 clones, roughly 96% found once; its top ten account for 0.095% to 0.14%.

The sequenced sample consisted of naive CD8+ T cells sorted from blood. The rearrangement uses TRBV4-2 and TRBJ2-1; D might be TRBD2 (6 bases). This TCR was recovered from a woman aged 25 to 45 in good health. DNA for the CDR3: TGTGCCAGCAGCCAAGAGCGCGGTAGCGGACTTTCCTACAATGAGCAGTTCTTC. The encoded protein is CASSQERGSGLSYNEQFF.